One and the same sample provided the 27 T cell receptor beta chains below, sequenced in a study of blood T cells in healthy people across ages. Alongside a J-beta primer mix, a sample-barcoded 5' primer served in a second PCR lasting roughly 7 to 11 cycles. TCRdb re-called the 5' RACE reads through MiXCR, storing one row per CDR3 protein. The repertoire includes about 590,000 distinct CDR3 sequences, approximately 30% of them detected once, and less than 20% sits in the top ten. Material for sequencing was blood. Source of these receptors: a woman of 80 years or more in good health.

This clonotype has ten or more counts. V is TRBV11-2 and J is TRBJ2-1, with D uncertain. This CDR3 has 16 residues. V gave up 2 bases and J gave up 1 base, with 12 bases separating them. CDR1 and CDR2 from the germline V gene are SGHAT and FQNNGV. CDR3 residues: CASSLRSEGSYNEQFF. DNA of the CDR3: TGTGCCAGCAGCTTAAGATCTGAAGGGTCCTACAATGAGCAGTTCTTC.

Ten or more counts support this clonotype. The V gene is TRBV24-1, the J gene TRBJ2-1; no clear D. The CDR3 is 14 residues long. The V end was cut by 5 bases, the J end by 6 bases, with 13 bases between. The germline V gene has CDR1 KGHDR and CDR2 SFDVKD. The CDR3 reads CATSGSGSGNEQFF. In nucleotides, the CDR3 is TGTGCCACCAGTGGATCAGGTTCAGGCAATGAGCAGTTCTTC.

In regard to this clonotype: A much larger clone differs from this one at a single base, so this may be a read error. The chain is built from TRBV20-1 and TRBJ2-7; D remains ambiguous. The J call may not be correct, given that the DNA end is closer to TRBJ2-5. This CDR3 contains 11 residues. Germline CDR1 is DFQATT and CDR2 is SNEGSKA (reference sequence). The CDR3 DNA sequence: TGCAGTGCTAGAGAGTCGGGGACCCAGTACTTC. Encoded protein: CSARESGTQYF.

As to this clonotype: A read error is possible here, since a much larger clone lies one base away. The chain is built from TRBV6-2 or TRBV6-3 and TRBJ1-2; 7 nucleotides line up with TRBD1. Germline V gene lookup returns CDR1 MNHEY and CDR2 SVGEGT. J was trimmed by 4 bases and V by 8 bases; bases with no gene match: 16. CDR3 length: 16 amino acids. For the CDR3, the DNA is TGTGCCAGCTCACCCCTGGGTGCAGGGGGGGGCTATGGCTACACCTTC. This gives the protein CASSPLGAGGGYGYTF.

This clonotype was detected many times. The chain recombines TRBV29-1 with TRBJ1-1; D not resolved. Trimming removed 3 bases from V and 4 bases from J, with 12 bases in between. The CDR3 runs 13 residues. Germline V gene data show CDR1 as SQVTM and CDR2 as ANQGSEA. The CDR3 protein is CSVDLGVGTEAFF. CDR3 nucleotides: TGCAGCGTTGATTTAGGCGTCGGCACTGAAGCTTTCTTT.

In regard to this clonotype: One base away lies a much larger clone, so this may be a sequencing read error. As DNA, the CDR3 is TGCGCCAGCAGTGAGAGGGTTGAGCAGTACTTC. This sequence encodes CASSERVEQYF. The chain links TRBV10-2 to TRBJ2-7, with D uncertain. Trimming removed 2 bases from V and 7 bases from J, with 6 bases in between. The V gene's germline CDR1 is WSHSY and CDR2 SAAADI. CDR3 length: 11 residues.

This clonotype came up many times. In DNA, the CDR3 is TGTGCCAGCAGTCGCCCTACAGGGTTTGGCTACACCTTC. Translation: CASSRPTGFGYTF. The genes are TRBV12-3 or TRBV12-4 and TRBJ1-2, with D perhaps matching TRBD1 (6 bases). The V end was cut by 5 bases, the J end by 7 bases, with 14 bases between. The CDR3 length is 13 residues.

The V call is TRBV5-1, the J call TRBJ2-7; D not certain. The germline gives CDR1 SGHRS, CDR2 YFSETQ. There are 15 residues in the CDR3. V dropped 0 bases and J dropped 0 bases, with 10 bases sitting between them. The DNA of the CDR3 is TGCGCCAGCAGCTTGGCAGCTGAAATCTCCTACGAGCAGTACTTC. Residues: CASSLAAEISYEQYF.

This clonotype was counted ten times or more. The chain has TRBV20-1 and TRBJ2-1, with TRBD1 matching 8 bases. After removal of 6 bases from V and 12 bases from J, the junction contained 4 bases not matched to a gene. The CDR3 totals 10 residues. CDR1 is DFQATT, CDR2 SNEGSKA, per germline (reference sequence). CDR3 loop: CSALQGGQFF. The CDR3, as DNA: TGCAGTGCCCTACAGGGGGGGCAGTTCTTC.

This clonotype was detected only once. The DNA for the CDR3 is TGCGCCAGCAGATCCGACCGAACTAATGAAAAACTGTTTTTT. This gives the protein CASRSDRTNEKLFF. The chain joins TRBV5-1 to TRBJ1-4, with unresolved D. The CDR3 spans 14 residues. Between the trimmed V and J ends, which lost 5 bases and 1 base, there was a span of 9 bases. Germline V gene lookup returns CDR1 SGHRS and CDR2 YFSETQ.

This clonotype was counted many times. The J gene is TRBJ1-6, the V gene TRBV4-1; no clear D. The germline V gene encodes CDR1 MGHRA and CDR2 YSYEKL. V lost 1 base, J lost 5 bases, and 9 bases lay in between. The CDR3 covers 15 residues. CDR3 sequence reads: CASSQAWDNNSPLHF. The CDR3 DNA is TGCGCCAGCAGCCAAGCGTGGGATAATAATTCACCCCTCCACTTT.

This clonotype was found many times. CDR3 DNA sequence: TGTGCCAGCAGCCCTGCCCTCAGGGCATCCGGGTCGGATACGCAGTATTTT. Translating it yields CASSPALRASGSDTQYF. The chain employs TRBV28 and TRBJ2-3; D is possibly TRBD1 (5 bases). The CDR3 contains 17 residues. The germline CDR1 and CDR2 sequences are MDHEN and SYDVKM. Trimming pared 6 bases from V and 6 bases from J, leaving 25 bases between.

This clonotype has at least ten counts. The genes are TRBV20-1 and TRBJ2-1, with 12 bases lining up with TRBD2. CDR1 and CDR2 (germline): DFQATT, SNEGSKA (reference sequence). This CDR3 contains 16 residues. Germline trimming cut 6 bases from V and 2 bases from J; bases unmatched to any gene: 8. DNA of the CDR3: TGCAGTGCGCAAACTAGCGGGGGGATCCCCTACAATGAGCAGTTCTTC. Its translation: CSAQTSGGIPYNEQFF.

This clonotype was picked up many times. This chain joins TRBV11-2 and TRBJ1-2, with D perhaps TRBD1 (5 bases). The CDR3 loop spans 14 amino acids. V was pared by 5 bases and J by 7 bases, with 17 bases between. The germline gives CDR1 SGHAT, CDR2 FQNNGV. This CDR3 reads CASSQSSRVSGYTF. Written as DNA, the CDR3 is TGTGCCAGCAGCCAGAGCTCCAGGGTTTCTGGCTACACCTTC. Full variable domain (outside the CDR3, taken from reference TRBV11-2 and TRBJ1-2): EAGVAQSPRYKIIEKRQSVAFWCNPISGHATLYWYQQILGQGPKLLIQFQNNGVVDDSQLPKDRFSAERLKGVDSTLKIQPAKLEDSAVYLCASSQSSRVSGYTFGSGTRLTVV.

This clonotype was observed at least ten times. Written as DNA, the CDR3 is TGTGCCAGCAGTGAGGTAATGTCGCGCGAGCAGTACTTC. It codes for CASSEVMSREQYF. V usage is TRBV6-1 and J usage is TRBJ2-7; D gene ambiguous. The CDR3 contains 13 residues. Per the germline V gene, CDR1 is MNHNS and CDR2 is SASEGT. V was trimmed by 3 bases and J by 6 bases, leaving 12 bases between them.

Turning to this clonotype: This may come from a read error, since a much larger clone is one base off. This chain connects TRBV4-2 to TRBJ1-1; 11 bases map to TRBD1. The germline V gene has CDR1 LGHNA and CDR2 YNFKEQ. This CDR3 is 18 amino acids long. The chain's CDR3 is CAGSPIGTGGFMNTEAFF. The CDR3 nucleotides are TGTGCCGGCAGCCCGATCGGGACAGGGGGGTTCATGAACACTGAAGCTTTCTTT.

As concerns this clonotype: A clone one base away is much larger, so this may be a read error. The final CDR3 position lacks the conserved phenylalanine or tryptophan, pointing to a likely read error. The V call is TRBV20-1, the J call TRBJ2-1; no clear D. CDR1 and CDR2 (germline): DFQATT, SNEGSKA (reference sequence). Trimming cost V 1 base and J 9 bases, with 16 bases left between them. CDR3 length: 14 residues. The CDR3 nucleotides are TGCAGTGCTAGAGTGGGCGAAACGGGTCTTGAGCAGTTCGTC. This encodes CSARVGETGLEQFV.

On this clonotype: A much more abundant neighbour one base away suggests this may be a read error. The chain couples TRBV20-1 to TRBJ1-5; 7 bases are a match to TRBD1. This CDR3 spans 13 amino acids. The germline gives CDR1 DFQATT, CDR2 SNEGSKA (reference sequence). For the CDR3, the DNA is TGCGGGGCAGGACAGGCTGGCAATCAGCCCCAGCATTTT. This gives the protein CGAGQAGNQPQHF.

The DNA for the CDR3 is TGCAGTGCCACAGGGAACACTGAAGCTTTCTTT. This translates into CSATGNTEAFF. The chain employs TRBV20-1 and TRBJ1-1; weak D call: TRBD1 (5 bases). Germline V gene sequence: CDR1 DFQATT, CDR2 SNEGSKA (reference sequence). V was shortened by 6 bases and J by 1 base, with 6 bases between the two germline ends. This CDR3 spans 11 amino acids.

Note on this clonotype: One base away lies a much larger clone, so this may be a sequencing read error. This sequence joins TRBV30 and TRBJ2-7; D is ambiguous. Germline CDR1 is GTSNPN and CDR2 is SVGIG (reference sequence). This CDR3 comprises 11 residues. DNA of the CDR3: TGTGCCAGGAGTGTGGGGTACGAGCAGTACTTC. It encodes CARSVGYEQYF.

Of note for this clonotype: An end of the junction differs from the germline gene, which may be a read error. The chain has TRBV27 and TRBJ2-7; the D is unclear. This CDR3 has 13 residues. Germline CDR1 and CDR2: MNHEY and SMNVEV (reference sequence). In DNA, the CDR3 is TGTACCAGCAGGCCGAGTGCCCCCTACGAGCAGTACTTC. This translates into CTSRPSAPYEQYF.

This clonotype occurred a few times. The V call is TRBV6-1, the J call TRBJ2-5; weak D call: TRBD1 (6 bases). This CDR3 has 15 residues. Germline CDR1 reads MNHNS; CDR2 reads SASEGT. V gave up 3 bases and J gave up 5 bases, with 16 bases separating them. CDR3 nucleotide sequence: TGTGCCAGCAGTGACTATCAGGGGTTCCGGGAGACCCAGTACTTC. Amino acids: CASSDYQGFRETQYF.

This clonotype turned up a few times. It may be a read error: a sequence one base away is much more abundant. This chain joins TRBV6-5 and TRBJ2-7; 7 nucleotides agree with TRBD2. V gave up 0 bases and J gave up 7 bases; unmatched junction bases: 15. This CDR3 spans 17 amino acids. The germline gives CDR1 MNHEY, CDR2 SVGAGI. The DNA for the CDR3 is TGTGCCAGCAGTTACTCCTCACTAACTGGCGGGAGCAATGAGCAGTACTTC. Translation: CASSYSSLTGGSNEQYF.

The CDR3 loop is CASSTGRRSQYF. DNA of the CDR3: TGTGCCAGCAGCACAGGCCGGAGGTCCCAGTACTTC. The J gene is TRBJ2-5, the V gene TRBV7-8; D possibly uses TRBD1 or TRBD2 (5 bases each). Per germline, CDR1 SGHVS and CDR2 FQNEAQ. Trimming removed 5 bases at V and 9 bases at J, with 13 bases between. The CDR3 runs 12 residues.

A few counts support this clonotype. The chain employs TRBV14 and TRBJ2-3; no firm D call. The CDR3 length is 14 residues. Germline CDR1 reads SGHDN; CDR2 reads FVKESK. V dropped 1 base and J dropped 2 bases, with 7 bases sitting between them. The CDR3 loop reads CASSQGWPTDTQYF. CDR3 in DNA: TGTGCCAGCAGCCAAGGATGGCCCACAGATACGCAGTATTTT.

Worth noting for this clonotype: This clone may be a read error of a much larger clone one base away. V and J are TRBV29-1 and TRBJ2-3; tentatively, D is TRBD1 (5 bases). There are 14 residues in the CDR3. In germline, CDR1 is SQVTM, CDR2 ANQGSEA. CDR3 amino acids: CNISQVSSTDTQYF. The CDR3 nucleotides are TGCAACATCTCACAGGTTTCCTCCACAGATACGCAGTATTTT.

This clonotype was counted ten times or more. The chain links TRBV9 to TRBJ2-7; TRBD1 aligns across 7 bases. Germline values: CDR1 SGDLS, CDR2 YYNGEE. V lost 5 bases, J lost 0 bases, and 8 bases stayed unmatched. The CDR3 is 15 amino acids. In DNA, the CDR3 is TGTGCCAGCAGTCGTACAGGGGCGGGCTCCTACGAGCAGTACTTC. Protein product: CASSRTGAGSYEQYF. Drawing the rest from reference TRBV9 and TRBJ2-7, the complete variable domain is DSGVTQTPKHLITATGQRVTLRCSPRSGDLSVYWYQQSLDQGLQFLIQYYNGEERAKGNILERFSAQQFPDLHSELNLSSLELGDSALYFCASSRTGAGSYEQYFGPGTRLTVT.